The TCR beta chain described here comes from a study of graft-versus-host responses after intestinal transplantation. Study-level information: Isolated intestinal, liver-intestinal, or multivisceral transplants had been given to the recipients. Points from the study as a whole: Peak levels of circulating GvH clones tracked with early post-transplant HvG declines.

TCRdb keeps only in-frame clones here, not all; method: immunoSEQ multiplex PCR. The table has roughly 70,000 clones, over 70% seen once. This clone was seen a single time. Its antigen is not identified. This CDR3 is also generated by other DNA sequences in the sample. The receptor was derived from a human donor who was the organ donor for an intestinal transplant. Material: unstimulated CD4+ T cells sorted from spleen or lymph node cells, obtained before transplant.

In nucleotides, the CDR3 is TGTGCCTGGAGTGTACGAGGCAATCAGCCCCAGCATTTT. It translates to CAWSVRGNQPQHF. The chain joins TRBV30 to TRBJ1-5; no clear D gene. CDR3 length: 13 residues. Between the trimmed V and J ends, which lost 0 bases and 2 bases, there was a span of 5 bases. The germline V gene has CDR1 GTSNPN and CDR2 SVGIG (reference sequence).